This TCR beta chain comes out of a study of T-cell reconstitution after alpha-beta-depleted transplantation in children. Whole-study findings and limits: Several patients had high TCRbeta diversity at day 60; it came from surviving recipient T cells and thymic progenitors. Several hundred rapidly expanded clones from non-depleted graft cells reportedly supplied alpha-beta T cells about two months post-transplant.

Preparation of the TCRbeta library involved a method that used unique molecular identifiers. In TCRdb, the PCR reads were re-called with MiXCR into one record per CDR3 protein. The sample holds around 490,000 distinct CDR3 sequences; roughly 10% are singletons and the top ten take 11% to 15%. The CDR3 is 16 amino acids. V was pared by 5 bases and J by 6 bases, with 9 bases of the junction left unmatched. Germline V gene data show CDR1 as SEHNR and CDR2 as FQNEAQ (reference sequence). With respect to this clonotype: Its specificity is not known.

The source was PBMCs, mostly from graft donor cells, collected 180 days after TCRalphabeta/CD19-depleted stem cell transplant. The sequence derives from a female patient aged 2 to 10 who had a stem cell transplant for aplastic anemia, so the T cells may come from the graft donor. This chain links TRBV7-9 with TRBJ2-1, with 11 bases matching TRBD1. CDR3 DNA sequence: TGTGCCAGCAGCCCAGTTGGGACAGGGGGGCGCAATGAGCAGTTCTTC. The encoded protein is CASSPVGTGGRNEQFF. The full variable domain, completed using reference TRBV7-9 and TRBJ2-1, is DTGVSQNPRHKITKRGQNVTFRCDPISEHNRLYWYRQTLGQGPEFLTYFQNEAQLEKSRLLSDRFSAERPKGSFSTLEIQRTEQGDSAMYLCASSPVGTGGRNEQFFGPGTRLTVL.